Reported below is one TCR beta chain. Its antigen is not known. A junction boundary mismatches the germline segment, possibly from a read error. TRB rearrangements spanning V, D and J were amplified using mixed TRB-A/B primers. From the multiplex PCR reads, TCRdb called clonotypes with MiXCR, one entry per CDR3 protein. The table has about 3,100 distinct CDR3 sequences, about a third seen once. The data were taken from a study of T cell repertoires in aging, cancer and after chemotherapy. Across the study: Glioblastoma patients receiving temozolomide-based therapy gave paired samples before and after chemotherapy.

Peripheral blood genomic DNA, not sorted cells or RNA, was the template. This CDR3 has 17 residues. The germline V gene has CDR1 KGHSH and CDR2 LQKENI. Whole-study results and caveats: Rebound thymic output was suggested by rising median generation probability during chemotherapy in each cancer cohort.

The receptor was isolated from a human donor with a solid tumor. V is TRBV18 and J is TRBJ2-5; possible D gene TRBD1, 5 bases. The specimen was blood. The CDR3 coding sequence is TGTGCCAGCTCACCCTCTCAGGGCGTGGGGTTCCAAGAGACCAAGTACTTC. This encodes CASSPSQGVGFQETKYF. Complete variable domain (other parts from reference TRBV18 and TRBJ2-5): NAGVMQNPRHLVRRRGQEARLRCSPMKGHSHVYWYRQLPEEGLKFMVYLQKENIIDESGMPKERFSAEFPKEGPSILRIQQVVRGDSAAYFCASSPSQGVGFQETKYFGPGTRLLVL.